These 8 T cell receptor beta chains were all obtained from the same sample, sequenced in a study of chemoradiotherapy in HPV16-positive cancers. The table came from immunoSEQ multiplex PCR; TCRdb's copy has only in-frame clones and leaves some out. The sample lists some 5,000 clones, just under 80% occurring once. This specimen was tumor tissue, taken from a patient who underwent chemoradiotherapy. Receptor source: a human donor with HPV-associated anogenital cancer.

DNA for the CDR3: TGTGCCAGCAGCATAGGCGGACAGTCTATCAATGAGCAGTTCTTC. It encodes CASSIGGQSINEQFF. This chain links TRBV6-1 with TRBJ2-1; a weak D match, TRBD1 (6 bases). This CDR3 has 15 amino acids. Germline V gene data show CDR1 as MNHNS and CDR2 as SASEGT. The ends were cut back, 6 bases at V and 6 bases at J, with 18 bases in the middle.

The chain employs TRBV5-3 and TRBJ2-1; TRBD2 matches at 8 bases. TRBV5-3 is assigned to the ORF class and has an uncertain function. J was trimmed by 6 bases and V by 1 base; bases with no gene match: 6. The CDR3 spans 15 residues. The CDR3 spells CARSLFLAGCNEQFF. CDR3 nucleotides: TGTGCCAGAAGCTTGTTTCTAGCGGGCTGCAATGAGCAGTTCTTC.

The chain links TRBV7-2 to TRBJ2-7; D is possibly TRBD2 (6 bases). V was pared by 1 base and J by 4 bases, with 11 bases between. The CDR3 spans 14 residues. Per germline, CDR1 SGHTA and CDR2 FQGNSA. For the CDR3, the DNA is TGTGCCAGCAGCTTAGGGAGGGATCGTTACGAGCAGTACTTC. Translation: CASSLGRDRYEQYF.

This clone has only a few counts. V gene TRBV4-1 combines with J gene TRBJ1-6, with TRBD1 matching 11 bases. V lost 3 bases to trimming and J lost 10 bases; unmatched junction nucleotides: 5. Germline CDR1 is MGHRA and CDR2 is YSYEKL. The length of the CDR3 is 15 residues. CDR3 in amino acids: CASSHGDRGKSPLHF. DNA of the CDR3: TGCGCCAGCAGCCATGGGGACAGGGGGAAATCACCCCTCCACTTT.

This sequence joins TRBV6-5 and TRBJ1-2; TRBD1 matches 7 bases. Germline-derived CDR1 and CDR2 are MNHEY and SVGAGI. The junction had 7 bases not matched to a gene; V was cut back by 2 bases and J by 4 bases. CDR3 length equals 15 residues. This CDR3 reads CASSYTEGAIYGYTF. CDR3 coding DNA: TGTGCCAGCAGTTACACTGAGGGGGCGATCTATGGCTACACCTTC.

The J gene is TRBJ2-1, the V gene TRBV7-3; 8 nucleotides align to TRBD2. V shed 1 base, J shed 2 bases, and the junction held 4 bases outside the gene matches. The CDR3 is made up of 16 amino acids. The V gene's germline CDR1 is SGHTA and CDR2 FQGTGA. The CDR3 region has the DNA TGTGCCAGCAGCTTAATATCGGGGGGGCCCTACAATGAGCAGTTCTTC. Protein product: CASSLISGGPYNEQFF.

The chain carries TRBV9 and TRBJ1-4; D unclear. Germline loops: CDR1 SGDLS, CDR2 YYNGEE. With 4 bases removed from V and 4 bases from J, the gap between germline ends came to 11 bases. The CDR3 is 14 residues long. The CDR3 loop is CASSSLRSNEKLFF. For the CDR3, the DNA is TGTGCCAGCAGCTCCCTCCGGAGTAATGAAAAACTGTTTTTT.

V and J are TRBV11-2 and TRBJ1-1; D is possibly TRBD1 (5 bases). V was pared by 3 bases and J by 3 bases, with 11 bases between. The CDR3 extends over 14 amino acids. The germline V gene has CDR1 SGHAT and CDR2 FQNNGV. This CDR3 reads CASSFGTVDTEAFF. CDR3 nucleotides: TGTGCCAGCAGCTTCGGGACCGTAGACACTGAAGCTTTCTTT.